The 32 T cell receptor beta chains reported below all come from one sample, sequenced in a study of CD8 T cells in Susac syndrome. It was with random hexamers that roughly 0.45 to 1 ug RNA was reverse transcribed. TCRdb passed the immunoSEQ multiplex PCR reads through MiXCR, listing each CDR3 protein once. Seen here are some 96,000 distinct CDR3 sequences, approximately 95% observed once, and the top ten hold more than 0.3%. The sample taken for sequencing was CD8+ T cells from PBMCs. All receptors derive from a human donor with Susac syndrome.

The CDR3 here is CASSQEEAGSSYEQYF. Here the CDR3 DNA reads TGCGCCAGCAGCCAAGAAGAGGCAGGGTCATCCTACGAGCAGTACTTC. The V and J genes are TRBV4-1 and TRBJ2-7; the D gene is possibly TRBD1 (5 bases). CDR3 length: 16 amino acids. The ends were cut back, 0 bases at V and 1 base at J, with 13 bases in the middle. Per the germline V gene, CDR1 is MGHRA and CDR2 is YSYEKL.

This chain links TRBV28 with TRBJ2-7, with 10 bases that match TRBD2. Losses at the gene ends were 10 bases for V and 5 bases for J; bases not matched to a gene: 8. Germline CDR1 and CDR2: MDHEN and SYDVKM. The CDR3 is 13 residues long. The CDR3: CATLLAGANEQYF. CDR3 nucleotides: TGTGCCACCCTTCTAGCGGGAGCGAACGAGCAGTACTTC.

This clonotype was detected once. V gene TRBV29-1 combines with J gene TRBJ1-1, with TRBD1 as a possible D gene (5 bases). This CDR3 has 14 residues. CDR1 SQVTM and CDR2 ANQGSEA come from the germline V gene. V was pared by 6 bases and J by 1 base, with 15 bases between. The CDR3 sequence: CSVLEQESNTEAFF. CDR3 coding DNA: TGCAGCGTCTTAGAACAGGAATCGAACACTGAAGCTTTCTTT.

The rearrangement links TRBV27 to TRBJ1-1; TRBD1 might be the D (5 bases). Germline V gene data show CDR1 as MNHEY and CDR2 as SMNVEV (reference sequence). V shed 5 bases and J shed 4 bases, with 11 bases lying between them. The CDR3 length is 13 residues. CDR3 sequence: CASSIYTGTEAFF. CDR3 DNA: TGTGCCAGCAGTATATATACAGGCACTGAAGCTTTCTTT.

The chain couples TRBV2 to TRBJ2-5, with TRBD2 matching over 11 bases. CDR3 length: 15 residues. The V gene's germline CDR1 is SNHLY and CDR2 FYNNEI. The J segment lost 5 bases and the V segment lost 10 bases, leaving 12 bases of the junction unmatched. In DNA form, the CDR3 reads TGTGCCACCACCGGGACTAGCGGCTTTCCCGAGACCCAGTACTTC. Amino acids: CATTGTSGFPETQYF.

The chain combines TRBV2 with TRBJ2-7, with 8 bases lining up with TRBD2. CDR3 length equals 13 residues. Germline assignment: CDR1 SNHLY and CDR2 FYNNEI. The trim removed 6 bases at V and 3 bases at J, leaving 4 bases unmatched. The CDR3 DNA reads TGTGCCAGCAGCAAGCGGGGGATCTACGAGCAGTACTTC. It codes for CASSKRGIYEQYF.

DNA of the CDR3: TGTGCCAGCAGTTACGACCCGACAGGGTTGGGCACTGAAGCTTTCTTT. Its translation is CASSYDPTGLGTEAFF. The chain is built from TRBV6-6 and TRBJ1-1; 7 bases line up with TRBD1. Germline assignment: CDR1 MNHNY and CDR2 SVGAGI (reference sequence). CDR3 length equals 16 residues. With 2 bases clipped from V and 4 bases from J, the junction kept 10 bases outside the gene matches.

The rearrangement joins TRBV11-2 to TRBJ2-1; 11 bases map to TRBD2. This CDR3 spans 15 amino acids. Germline V gene data show CDR1 as SGHAT and CDR2 as FQNNGV. Trimming removed 3 bases from V and 9 bases from J; junction bases left unmatched: 7. CDR3 sequence reads: CASSFTLAGGGEQFF. The CDR3 nucleotides are TGTGCCAGCAGCTTTACGCTAGCGGGAGGTGGTGAGCAGTTCTTC.

The CDR3 reads CASSEAGGGNEQFF. CDR3 in DNA: TGTGCCAGCAGTGAAGCTGGGGGCGGGAATGAGCAGTTCTTC. The chain joins TRBV25-1 to TRBJ2-1; tentatively, D is TRBD1 (6 bases). Germline CDR1 reads MGHDK; CDR2 reads SYGVNS. V lost 2 bases, J lost 7 bases, and 12 bases lay in between. The CDR3 has 14 residues.

J is TRBJ1-1 and V is TRBV29-1, with D perhaps TRBD1 (5 bases). The V gene's germline CDR1 is SQVTM and CDR2 ANQGSEA. The CDR3 spans 13 residues. V was shortened by 7 bases and J by 3 bases, with 15 bases between the two germline ends. CDR3 nucleotide sequence: TGCAGCGCCCAAGGACACGGGTACACTGAAGCTTTCTTT. This gives the protein CSAQGHGYTEAFF.

The CDR3 region is CSGGSGEGYEQYF. The CDR3 DNA reads TGCAGCGGGGGGTCGGGAGAGGGGTACGAGCAGTACTTC. This sequence joins TRBV29-1 and TRBJ2-7; D possibly corresponds to TRBD2 (6 bases). CDR3 length equals 13 residues. The V and J ends lost 7 bases and 4 bases respectively, with 17 bases between them. The germline CDR1 and CDR2 sequences are SQVTM and ANQGSEA.

This clonotype has a single count. This sequence joins TRBV29-1 and TRBJ1-2; 8 bases align to TRBD1. Germline V lookup: CDR1 SQVTM, CDR2 ANQGSEA. The CDR3 loop spans 11 amino acids. V lost 4 bases and J lost 6; bases outside the gene matches: 1. CDR3: CSVAGGHGYTF. CDR3 nucleotide sequence: TGCAGCGTTGCAGGGGGCCATGGCTACACCTTC.

This rearrangement joins TRBV29-1 to TRBJ2-3; 9 nucleotides match TRBD2. The V gene's germline CDR1 is SQVTM and CDR2 ANQGSEA. J lost 1 base, V lost 7 bases, and 3 bases had no gene match. The CDR3 runs 13 residues. The CDR3 nucleotides are TGCAGCGGGGGACTAGCCCGCACAGATACGCAGTATTTT. The encoded protein is CSGGLARTDTQYF.

The V call is TRBV29-1, the J call TRBJ2-5; weak D call: TRBD1 (6 bases). The V gene lost 0 bases and the J gene lost 5 bases, with 13 bases spanning the gap. The CDR3 runs to 14 residues. Germline V gene sequence: CDR1 SQVTM, CDR2 ANQGSEA. CDR3 protein: CSVEDPGDGETQYF. The DNA for the CDR3 is TGCAGCGTTGAAGATCCAGGGGACGGTGAGACCCAGTACTTC.

This chain's CDR3 is CASSPKGYGYTF. As DNA, the CDR3 is TGTGCCAGCAGCCCCAAGGGGTATGGCTACACCTTC. The chain links TRBV28 to TRBJ1-2, with D possibly TRBD1 on 5 matching bases. Trimming stripped 6 bases from V and 5 bases from J, with 10 bases between. The CDR3 sequence is 12 residues long. CDR1 MDHEN and CDR2 SYDVKM come from the germline V gene.

V gene TRBV3-1 combines with J gene TRBJ2-6, with D possibly TRBD2 on 5 matching bases. This CDR3 is built from 17 residues. CDR1 is LGHDT, CDR2 YNNKEL, per germline (reference sequence). The germline V and J ends were trimmed by 4 bases and 1 base, with 14 bases remaining between them. CDR3 sequence (DNA): TGTGCCAGCAGCCCGCCTATGGGGAGTTCTGGGGCCAACGTCCTGACTTTC. Protein sequence: CASSPPMGSSGANVLTF.

This sequence joins TRBV5-4 and TRBJ1-2, with D maybe TRBD1 (5 bases). Between the trimmed V and J ends, which lost 3 bases and 0 bases, there was a span of 12 bases. The CDR3 runs 15 residues. Germline V gene data show CDR1 as SGHNT and CDR2 as YYREEE (reference sequence). CDR3 region: CASSSPRGTNYGYTF. The DNA of the CDR3 is TGTGCCAGCAGCTCCCCCCGGGGGACTAACTATGGCTACACCTTC.

The V and J genes are TRBV20-1 and TRBJ2-7, with 8 bases matching TRBD2. The CDR3 is 16 residues long. The germline V gene has CDR1 DFQATT and CDR2 SNEGSKA (reference sequence). The junction had 13 bases not matched to a gene; V was cut back by 0 bases and J by 6 bases. Here the CDR3 reads CSARDLQRAGEGEQYF. CDR3 nucleotide sequence: TGCAGTGCTAGAGATTTACAGCGAGCGGGAGAGGGCGAGCAGTACTTC.

The chain joins TRBV6-4 to TRBJ2-1; 7 bases line up with TRBD2. The CDR3 is 14 amino acids. Germline CDR1 MRHNA, CDR2 SNTAGT. V dropped 0 bases and J dropped 7; count of bases not matched to a gene: 3. Here the CDR3 reads CASSDSAGVNEQFF. Here the CDR3 DNA reads TGTGCCAGCAGTGACTCGGCGGGGGTGAATGAGCAGTTCTTC.

The rearrangement joins TRBV12-3 or TRBV12-4 to TRBJ2-5; D is perhaps TRBD2 (5 bases). The CDR3 runs to 15 residues. The V end was cut by 3 bases, the J end by 3 bases, with 14 bases between. The CDR3 reads CASSFLSSGKETQYF. The DNA of the CDR3 is TGTGCCAGCAGTTTTCTGTCCTCGGGGAAAGAGACCCAGTACTTC.

The chain is built from TRBV2 and TRBJ2-5; D gene ambiguous. V gave up 6 bases and J gave up 3 bases, with 8 bases separating them. This CDR3 comprises 12 residues. Germline CDR1 is SNHLY and CDR2 is FYNNEI. CDR3 protein: CASRSWEETQYF. CDR3 DNA sequence: TGTGCCAGCAGGAGCTGGGAAGAGACCCAGTACTTC.

The CDR3 bases are TGTGCCACCAGCAGGGGAGGCGGATCGAGCTACGAGCAGTACTTC. Its translation is CATSRGGGSSYEQYF. This sequence joins TRBV15 and TRBJ2-7; maybe TRBD2 (6 bases). The CDR3 has 15 amino acids. The V gene's germline CDR1 is LNHNV and CDR2 YYDKDF (reference sequence). Trimming pared 3 bases from V and 3 bases from J, leaving 15 bases between.

This chain connects TRBV29-1 to TRBJ1-1, with TRBD1 matching over 7 bases. Germline values: CDR1 SQVTM, CDR2 ANQGSEA. V lost 6 bases, J lost 11 bases, and 15 bases stayed unmatched. The CDR3 has 13 amino acids. CDR3 in amino acids: CSVDQGVGLGAFF. CDR3 bases: TGCAGCGTCGACCAGGGGGTCGGCCTTGGCGCTTTCTTT.

The rearrangement joins TRBV3-1 to TRBJ2-5; D is possibly TRBD2 (6 bases). Between the trimmed V and J ends, which lost 5 bases and 3 bases, there was a span of 7 bases. The germline V gene encodes CDR1 LGHDT and CDR2 YNNKEL (reference sequence). The CDR3 consists of 12 residues. The CDR3 coding sequence is TGTGCCAGCAGCGGGACTGAAGAGACCCAGTACTTC. This encodes CASSGTEETQYF.

The V gene is TRBV5-6, the J gene TRBJ2-7; no firm D call. The CDR3 is 13 amino acids. Germline V gene sequence: CDR1 SGHDT, CDR2 YYEEEE. V lost 0 bases, J lost 2 bases, and 6 bases lay in between. The CDR3, as DNA: TGTGCCAGCAGCTTGGTCAATACCTACGAGCAGTACTTC. Its protein product is CASSLVNTYEQYF.

The chain joins TRBV29-1 to TRBJ2-5, with TRBD1 identical over 9 bases. V shed 4 bases and J 5 bases; nucleotides not matched to a gene: 11. Germline assignment: CDR1 SQVTM and CDR2 ANQGSEA. The CDR3 has 15 residues. CDR3 amino acids: CSVGRTGVESETQYF. The CDR3 coding sequence is TGCAGCGTTGGCCGGACAGGGGTTGAGTCGGAGACCCAGTACTTC.

CDR3 protein: CASSEGATETQYF. Here the CDR3 DNA reads TGTGCCAGCAGCGAAGGTGCTACAGAGACCCAGTACTTC. The rearrangement joins TRBV9 to TRBJ2-5; D is unclear. The CDR3 contains 13 residues. The germline V gene encodes CDR1 SGDLS and CDR2 YYNGEE. V was trimmed by 3 bases and J by 4 bases, leaving 10 bases between them.

CDR3 nucleotides: TGCAGTGCTAAGGACGGCAATCAGCCCCAGCATTTT. Amino acid sequence: CSAKDGNQPQHF. This chain uses TRBV20-1 with TRBJ1-5; D is unclear. CDR1 and CDR2 (germline): DFQATT, SNEGSKA (reference sequence). V lost 4 bases, J lost 2 bases, and 6 bases lay in between. The CDR3 contains 12 residues.

The chain combines TRBV12-3 or TRBV12-4 with TRBJ2-1; unclear D gene. V was pared by 4 bases and J by 5 bases, with 6 bases between. CDR3 size: 12 residues. Here the CDR3 DNA reads TGTGCCAGCAGTTATCGGGACAATGAGCAGTTCTTC. Protein: CASSYRDNEQFF.

This clonotype was seen a handful of times. This chain uses TRBV2 with TRBJ2-1; D is possibly TRBD2 (5 bases). Germline CDR1 is SNHLY and CDR2 is FYNNEI. The CDR3 spans 15 residues. V lost 5 bases and J lost 0, with 11 bases in between. The CDR3 is CASSLAPSSYNEQFF. DNA for the CDR3: TGTGCCAGCAGTTTAGCGCCGAGCTCCTACAATGAGCAGTTCTTC.

The J gene is TRBJ1-5, the V gene TRBV27, with D possibly matching TRBD1 (5 bases). The length of the CDR3 is 15 residues. Germline values: CDR1 MNHEY, CDR2 SMNVEV (reference sequence). V was cut by 0 bases and J by 5 bases, with 11 bases left in between. CDR3 sequence: CASSLSWGEDQPQHF. CDR3 nucleotide sequence: TGTGCCAGCAGTTTATCTTGGGGGGAAGATCAGCCCCAGCATTTT.

This clonotype showed up just a few times. This chain joins TRBV5-6 and TRBJ2-3; D is unclear. V was shortened by 4 bases and J by 6 bases, with 9 bases between the two germline ends. CDR1 is SGHDT, CDR2 YYEEEE, per germline. The CDR3 loop spans 12 amino acids. In DNA form, the CDR3 reads TGTGCCAGCAGCCCCGTGGGCGATACGCAGTATTTT. It codes for CASSPVGDTQYF. The full variable domain, with the rest looked up from reference TRBV5-6 and TRBJ2-3, is DAGVTQSPTHLIKTRGQQVTLRCSPKSGHDTVSWYQQALGQGPQFIFQYYEEEERQRGNFPDRFSGHQFPNYSSELNVNALLLGDSALYLCASSPVGDTQYFGPGTRLTVL.